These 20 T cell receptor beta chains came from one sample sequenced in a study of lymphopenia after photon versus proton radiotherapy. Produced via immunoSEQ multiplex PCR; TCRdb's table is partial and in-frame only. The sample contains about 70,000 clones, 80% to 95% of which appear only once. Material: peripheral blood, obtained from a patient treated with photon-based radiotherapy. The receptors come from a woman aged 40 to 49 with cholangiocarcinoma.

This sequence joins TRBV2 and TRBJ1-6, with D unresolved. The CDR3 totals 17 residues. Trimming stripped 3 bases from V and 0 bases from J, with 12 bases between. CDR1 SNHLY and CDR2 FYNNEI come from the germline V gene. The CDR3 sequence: CASSDGIRFSYNSPLHF. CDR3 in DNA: TGTGCCAGCAGTGATGGAATCAGATTCTCCTATAATTCACCCCTCCACTTT.

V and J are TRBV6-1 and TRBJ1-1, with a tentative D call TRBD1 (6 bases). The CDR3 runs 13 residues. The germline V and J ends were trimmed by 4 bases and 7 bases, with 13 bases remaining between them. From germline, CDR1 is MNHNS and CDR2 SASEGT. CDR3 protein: CASSVYGGGEAFF. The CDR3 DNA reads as TGTGCCAGCAGTGTGTACGGGGGCGGTGAAGCTTTCTTT.

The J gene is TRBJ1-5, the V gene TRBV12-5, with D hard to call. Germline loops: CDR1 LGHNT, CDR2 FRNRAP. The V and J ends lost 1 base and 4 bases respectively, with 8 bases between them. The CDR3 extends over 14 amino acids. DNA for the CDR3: TGTGCTAGTGGTTTGGGCACAAGAAATCAGCCCCAGCATTTT. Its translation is CASGLGTRNQPQHF. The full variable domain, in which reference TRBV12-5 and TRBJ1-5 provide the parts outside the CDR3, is DARVTQTPRHKVTEMGQEVTMRCQPILGHNTVFWYRQTMMQGLELLAYFRNRAPLDDSGMPKDRFSAEMPDATLATLKIQPSEPRDSAVYFCASGLGTRNQPQHFGDGTRLSIL.

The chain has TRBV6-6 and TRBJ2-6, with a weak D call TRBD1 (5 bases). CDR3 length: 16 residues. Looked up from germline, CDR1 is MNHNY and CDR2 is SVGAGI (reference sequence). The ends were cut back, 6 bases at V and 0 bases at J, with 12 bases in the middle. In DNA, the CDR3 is TGTGCCAGCAGCTTACGACAGAGCTCTGGGGCCAACGTCCTGACTTTC. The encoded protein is CASSLRQSSGANVLTF.

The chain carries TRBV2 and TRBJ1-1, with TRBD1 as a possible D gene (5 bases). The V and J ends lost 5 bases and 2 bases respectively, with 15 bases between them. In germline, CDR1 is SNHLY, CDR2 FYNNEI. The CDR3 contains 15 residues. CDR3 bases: TGTGCCAGCAGTCGGGGACGGGTTTTAAACACTGAAGCTTTCTTT. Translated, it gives CASSRGRVLNTEAFF.

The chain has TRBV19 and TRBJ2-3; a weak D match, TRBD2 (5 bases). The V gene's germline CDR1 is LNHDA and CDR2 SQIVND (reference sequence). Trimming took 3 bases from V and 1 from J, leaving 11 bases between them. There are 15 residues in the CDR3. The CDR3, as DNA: TGTGCCAGTAGTATCACGGGATGGGGCACAGATACGCAGTATTTT. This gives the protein CASSITGWGTDTQYF.

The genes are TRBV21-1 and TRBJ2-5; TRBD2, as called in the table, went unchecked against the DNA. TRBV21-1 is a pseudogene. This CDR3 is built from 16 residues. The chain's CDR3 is CASRRWLAGTQETQYF. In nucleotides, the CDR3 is TGTGCCAGCAGGAGGTGGCTAGCGGGAACCCAAGAGACCCAGTACTTC.

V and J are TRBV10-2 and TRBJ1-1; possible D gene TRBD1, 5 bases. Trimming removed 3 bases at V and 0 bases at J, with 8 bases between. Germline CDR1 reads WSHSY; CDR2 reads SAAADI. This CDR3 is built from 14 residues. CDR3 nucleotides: TGCGCCAGCAGTGATAAGGGGTTGAACACTGAAGCTTTCTTT. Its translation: CASSDKGLNTEAFF.

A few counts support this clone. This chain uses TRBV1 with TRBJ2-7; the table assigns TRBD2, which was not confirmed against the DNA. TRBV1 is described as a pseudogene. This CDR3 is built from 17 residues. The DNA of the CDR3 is TGCACCAGCAGCCAAGCCCCAACTAGCGGGGGACCTTACGAGCAGTACTTC. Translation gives CTSSQAPTSGGPYEQYF.

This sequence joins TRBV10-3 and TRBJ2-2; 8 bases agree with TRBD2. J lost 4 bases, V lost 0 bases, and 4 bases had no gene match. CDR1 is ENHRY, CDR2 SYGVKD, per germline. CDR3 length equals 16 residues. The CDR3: CAISESGLAGTGELFF. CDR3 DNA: TGTGCCATCAGTGAGTCCGGACTAGCCGGCACCGGGGAGCTGTTTTTT.

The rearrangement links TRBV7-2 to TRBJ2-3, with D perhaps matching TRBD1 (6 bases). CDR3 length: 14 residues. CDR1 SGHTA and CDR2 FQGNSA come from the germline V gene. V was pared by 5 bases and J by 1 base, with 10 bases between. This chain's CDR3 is CASSHRTGTDTQYF. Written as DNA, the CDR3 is TGTGCCAGCAGCCACCGGACAGGCACAGATACGCAGTATTTT.

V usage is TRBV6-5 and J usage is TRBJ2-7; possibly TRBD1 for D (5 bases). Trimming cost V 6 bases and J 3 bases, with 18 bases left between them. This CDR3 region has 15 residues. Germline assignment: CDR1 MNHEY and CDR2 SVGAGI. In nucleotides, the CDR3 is TGTGCCAGCAGAAACGCTGACAGAGCCAACTACGAGCAGTACTTC. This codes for CASRNADRANYEQYF.

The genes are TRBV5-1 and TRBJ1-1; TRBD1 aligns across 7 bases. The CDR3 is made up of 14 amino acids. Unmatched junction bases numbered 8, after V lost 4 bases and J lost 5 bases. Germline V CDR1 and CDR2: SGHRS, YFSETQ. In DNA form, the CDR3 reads TGCGCCAGCAGCACGGAGGGCAGGGGGACTGAAGCTTTCTTT. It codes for CASSTEGRGTEAFF.

The CDR3 nucleotides are TGTGCCTGGAGTTCGGGGGCGAAGCAGTACTTC. Translation gives CAWSSGAKQYF. This chain joins TRBV30 and TRBJ2-7; either TRBD1 or TRBD2 may fit D (6 bases each). The germline V and J ends were trimmed by 2 bases and 8 bases, with 10 bases remaining between them. The CDR3 contains 11 residues. The germline V gene encodes CDR1 GTSNPN and CDR2 SVGIG (reference sequence). The variable domain in full, completed from reference TRBV30 and TRBJ2-7, reads SQTIHQWPATLVQPVGSPLSLECTVEGTSNPNLYWYRQAAGRGLQLLFYSVGIGQISSEVPQNLSASRPQDRQFILSSKKLLLSDSGFYLCAWSSGAKQYFGPGTRLTVT.

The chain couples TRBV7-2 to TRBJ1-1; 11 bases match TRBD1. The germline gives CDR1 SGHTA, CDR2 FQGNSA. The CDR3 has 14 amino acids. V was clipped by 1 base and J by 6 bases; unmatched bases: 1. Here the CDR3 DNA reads TGTGCCAGCAGCTTAGAGGGACAGGGGGCTGAAGCTTTCTTT. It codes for CASSLEGQGAEAFF. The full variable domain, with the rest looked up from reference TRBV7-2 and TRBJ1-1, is GAGVSQSPSNKVTEKGKDVELRCDPISGHTALYWYRQSLGQGLEFLIYFQGNSAPDKSGLPSDRFSAERTGGSVSTLTIQRTQQEDSAVYLCASSLEGQGAEAFFGQGTRLTVV.

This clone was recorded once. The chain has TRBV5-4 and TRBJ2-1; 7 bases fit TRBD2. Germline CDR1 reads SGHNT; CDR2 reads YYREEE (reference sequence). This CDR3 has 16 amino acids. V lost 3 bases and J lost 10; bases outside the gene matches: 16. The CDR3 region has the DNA TGTGCCAGCAGCTCACGAACCGGGACGGGAGGATCGGAGCAGTTCTTC. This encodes CASSSRTGTGGSEQFF.

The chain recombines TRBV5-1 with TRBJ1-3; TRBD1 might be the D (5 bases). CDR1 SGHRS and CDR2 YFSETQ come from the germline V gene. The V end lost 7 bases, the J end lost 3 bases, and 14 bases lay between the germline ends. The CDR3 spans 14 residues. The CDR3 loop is CASRQGFGGNTIYF. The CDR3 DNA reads TGCGCCAGCCGGCAGGGTTTCGGTGGAAACACCATATATTTT.

CDR3 loop: CASSLALGSQLYEQYF. The CDR3 bases are TGTGCCAGCAGCTTAGCGCTCGGGAGCCAATTATACGAGCAGTACTTC. This rearrangement joins TRBV7-2 to TRBJ2-7, with D perhaps matching TRBD2 (6 bases). Germline-derived CDR1 and CDR2 are SGHTA and FQGNSA. This CDR3 comprises 16 residues. V shed 0 bases and J shed 4 bases, with 16 bases lying between them.

CDR3 loop: CASSHYRGERLYEQYF. Here the CDR3 DNA reads TGTGCCAGCAGTCACTACCGGGGGGAGAGATTATACGAGCAGTACTTC. This chain joins TRBV27 and TRBJ2-7; 7 bases map to TRBD2. In germline, CDR1 is MNHEY, CDR2 SMNVEV (reference sequence). CDR3 size: 16 residues. With 5 bases clipped from V and 4 bases from J, the junction kept 14 bases outside the gene matches.

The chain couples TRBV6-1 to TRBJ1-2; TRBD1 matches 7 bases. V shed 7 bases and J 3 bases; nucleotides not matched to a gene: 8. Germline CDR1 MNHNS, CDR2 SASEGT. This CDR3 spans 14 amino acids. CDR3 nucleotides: TGTGCCAGCAAAAGGGGGGGGACAGACTATGGCTACACCTTC. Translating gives CASKRGGTDYGYTF.